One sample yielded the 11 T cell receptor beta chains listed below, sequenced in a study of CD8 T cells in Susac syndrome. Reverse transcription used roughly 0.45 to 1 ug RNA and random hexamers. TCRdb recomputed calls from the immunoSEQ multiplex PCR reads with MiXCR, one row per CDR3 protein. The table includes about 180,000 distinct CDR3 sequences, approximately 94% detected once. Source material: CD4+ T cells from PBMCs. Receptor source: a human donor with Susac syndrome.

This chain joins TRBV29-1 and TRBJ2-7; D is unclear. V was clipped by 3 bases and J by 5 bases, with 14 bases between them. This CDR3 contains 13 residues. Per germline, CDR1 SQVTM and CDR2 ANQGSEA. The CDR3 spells CSVEGSSRNEQYF. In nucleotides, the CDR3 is TGCAGCGTTGAGGGGTCCTCCCGGAACGAGCAGTACTTC.

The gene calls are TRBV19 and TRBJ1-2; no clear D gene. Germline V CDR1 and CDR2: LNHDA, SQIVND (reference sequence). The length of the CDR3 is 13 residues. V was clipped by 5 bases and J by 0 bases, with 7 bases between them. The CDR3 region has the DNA TGTGCCAGTAGTTCCCAGCCTAACTATGGCTACACCTTC. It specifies CASSSQPNYGYTF. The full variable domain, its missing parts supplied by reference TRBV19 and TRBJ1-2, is DGGITQSPKYLFRKEGQNVTLSCEQNLNHDAMYWYRQDPGQGLRLIYYSQIVNDFQKGDIAEGYSVSREKKESFPLTVTSAQKNPTAFYLCASSSQPNYGYTFGSGTRLTVV.

Here the CDR3 DNA reads TGTGCCAGCAGTTTGCCCGGGACTAGTAATTATGAGCAGTTCTTC. Its translation is CASSLPGTSNYEQFF. The chain joins TRBV5-4 to TRBJ2-1, with TRBD2 identical over 8 bases. The CDR3 length is 15 residues. V lost 5 bases, J lost 8 bases, and 12 bases stayed unmatched. Looked up from germline, CDR1 is SGHNT and CDR2 is YYREEE (reference sequence). The full variable domain, completed using reference TRBV5-4 and TRBJ2-1, is ETGVTQSPTHLIKTRGQQVTLRCSSQSGHNTVSWYQQALGQGPQFIFQYYREEENGRGNFPPRFSGLQFPNYSSELNVNALELDDSALYLCASSLPGTSNYEQFFGPGTRLTVL.

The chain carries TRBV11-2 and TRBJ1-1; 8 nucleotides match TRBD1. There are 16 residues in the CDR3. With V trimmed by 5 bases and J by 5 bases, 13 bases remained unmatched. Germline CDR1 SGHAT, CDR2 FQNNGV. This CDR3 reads CASSLARGRSRTEAFF. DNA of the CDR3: TGTGCCAGCAGCCTAGCCAGGGGGCGGTCTCGGACTGAAGCTTTCTTT.

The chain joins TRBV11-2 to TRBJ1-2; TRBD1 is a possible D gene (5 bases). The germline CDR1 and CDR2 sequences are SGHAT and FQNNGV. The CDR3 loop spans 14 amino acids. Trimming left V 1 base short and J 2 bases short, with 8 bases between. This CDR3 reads CASSLGGLNYGYTF. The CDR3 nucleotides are TGTGCCAGCAGCTTAGGGGGCCTCAACTATGGCTACACCTTC. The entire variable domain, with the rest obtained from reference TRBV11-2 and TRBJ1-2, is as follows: EAGVAQSPRYKIIEKRQSVAFWCNPISGHATLYWYQQILGQGPKLLIQFQNNGVVDDSQLPKDRFSAERLKGVDSTLKIQPAKLEDSAVYLCASSLGGLNYGYTFGSGTRLTVV.

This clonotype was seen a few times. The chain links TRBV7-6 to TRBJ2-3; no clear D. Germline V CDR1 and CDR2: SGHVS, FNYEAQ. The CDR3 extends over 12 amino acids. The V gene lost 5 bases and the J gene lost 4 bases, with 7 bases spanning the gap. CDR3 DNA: TGTGCCAGCAGCCCCGCATCAGATACGCAGTATTTT. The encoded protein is CASSPASDTQYF.

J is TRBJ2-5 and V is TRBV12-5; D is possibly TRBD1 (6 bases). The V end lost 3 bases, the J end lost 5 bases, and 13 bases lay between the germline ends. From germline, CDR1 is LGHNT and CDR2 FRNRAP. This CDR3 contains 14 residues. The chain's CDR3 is CASGFLGAGETQYF. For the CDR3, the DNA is TGTGCTAGTGGTTTCTTGGGGGCCGGGGAGACCCAGTACTTC.

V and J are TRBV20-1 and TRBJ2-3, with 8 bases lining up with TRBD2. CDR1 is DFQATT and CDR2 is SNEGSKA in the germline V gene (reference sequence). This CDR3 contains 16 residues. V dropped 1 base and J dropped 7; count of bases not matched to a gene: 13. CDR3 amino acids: CSARGDVAGLRNTQYF. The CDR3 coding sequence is TGCAGTGCTAGAGGGGACGTAGCGGGGCTCAGGAATACGCAGTATTTT.

The CDR3 is CASGVTTGLRSETQYF. The CDR3 DNA reads as TGTGCCAGCGGCGTTACGACAGGGTTGAGATCAGAGACCCAGTACTTC. This rearrangement joins TRBV2 to TRBJ2-5, with 7 bases matching TRBD1. The germline V gene encodes CDR1 SNHLY and CDR2 FYNNEI. The V segment lost 8 bases and the J segment 4 bases; nucleotides outside the gene matches: 16. CDR3 length equals 16 residues.

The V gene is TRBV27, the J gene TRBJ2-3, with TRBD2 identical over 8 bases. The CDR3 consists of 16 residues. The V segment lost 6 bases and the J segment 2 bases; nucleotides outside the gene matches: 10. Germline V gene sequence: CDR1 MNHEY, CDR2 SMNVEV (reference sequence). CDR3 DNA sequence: TGTGCCAGCAGCTCCAAAGCGGGGGTCCCCACAGATACGCAGTATTTT. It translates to CASSSKAGVPTDTQYF.

The CDR3 DNA reads TGTGCCAGCAGCTTAGTCACAGGGTACCAAGAGACCCAGTACTTC. The encoded protein is CASSLVTGYQETQYF. This chain uses TRBV7-2 with TRBJ2-5; a weak D match, TRBD1 (6 bases). V dropped 1 base and J dropped 0 bases, with 9 bases sitting between them. Germline CDR1 is SGHTA and CDR2 is FQGNSA. The CDR3 totals 15 residues.